This T cell receptor (beta chain) was documented in a study of neurological immune-mediated disorders. This CDR3 comprises 12 residues. V was trimmed by 5 bases and J by 6 bases, leaving 11 bases between them. The germline V gene has CDR1 SQVTM and CDR2 ANQGSEA. The unsorted libraries originated from 2 million PBMCs kept at -80 C. 5'RACE generated cDNA with 10-nucleotide random UMIs. One entry per CDR3 protein results from TCRdb running MiXCR on the 5' RACE reads. Of some 53,000 distinct CDR3 sequences detected, around 17% appear once; the ten largest clones hold 4% to 5.5%. This clonotype was observed many times.

This receptor was taken from a man between 60 and 70 years old in good health. The chain joins TRBV29-1 to TRBJ2-1; no clear D. The source material was PBMCs. CDR3 sequence reads: CSVSRSVNEQFF. The CDR3 DNA reads TGCAGCGTTTCCCGGAGCGTCAATGAGCAGTTCTTC.